Sequencing of this T cell receptor (beta chain) was carried out in a study of post-analysis software for immune sequencing data. Study information: There were relapsing-remitting, secondary progressive and progressive-relapsing multiple sclerosis among the disease courses included.

General study results and limits: About 5 TRBV segments occurring more often in patients than controls included TRBV5-6, TRBV5-1 and TRBV20-1. The normalized Chao1 diversity of multiple sclerosis patients was significantly lower than that of controls. Same-batch preparations were strongly co-clustered by F measure.

Included in the TCR beta cDNA libraries were unique molecular identifiers. Each sample of roughly 0.9 to 10 million input T cells yielded roughly 500,000 cDNA molecules, so each molecule approximated one T cell. TCRdb re-called the PCR reads with MiXCR, one entry per CDR3 protein. Among roughly 670,000 distinct CDR3 sequences listed, approximately 59% were seen once. Germline V gives CDR1 MGHRA, CDR2 YSYEKL. V lost 1 base to trimming and J lost 6 bases, with 10 bases between them. CDR3 length: 14 amino acids. A note on this clonotype: No antigen is known for it.

This chain uses TRBV4-1 with TRBJ1-3; no definite D call. The sequencing sample was made of blood. The clonotype was recovered from a girl aged 2 to 10 with multiple sclerosis. In DNA, the CDR3 is TGCGCCAGCAGCCAAGTGGGCAGTGAAAACACCATATATTTT. This encodes CASSQVGSENTIYF.